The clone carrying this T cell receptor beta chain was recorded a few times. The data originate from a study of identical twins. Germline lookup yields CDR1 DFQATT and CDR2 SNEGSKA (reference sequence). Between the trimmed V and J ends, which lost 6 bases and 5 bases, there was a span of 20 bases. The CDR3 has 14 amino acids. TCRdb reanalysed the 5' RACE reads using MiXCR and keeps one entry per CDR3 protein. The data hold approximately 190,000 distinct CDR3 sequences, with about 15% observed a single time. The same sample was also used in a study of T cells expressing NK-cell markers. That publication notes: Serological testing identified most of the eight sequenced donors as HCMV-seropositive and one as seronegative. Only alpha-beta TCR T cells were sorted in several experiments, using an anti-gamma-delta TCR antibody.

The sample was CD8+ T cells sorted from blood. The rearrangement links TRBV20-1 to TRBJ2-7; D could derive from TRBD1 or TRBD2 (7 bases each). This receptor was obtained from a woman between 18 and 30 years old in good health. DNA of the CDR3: TGCAGTGCAATCCCCCTGGGAGGGGGCGACGAGCAGTACTTC. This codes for CSAIPLGGGDEQYF.